Included here is one TCR beta chain sequence, with context. This sample stems from a study of shared T cell receptors in the human thymus. The data were produced by immunoSEQ multiplex PCR, yet TCRdb's version contains in-frame clones alone and is incomplete. The table lists approximately 660,000 clones, 70% to 90% of them singletons. The V gene lost 4 bases and the J gene lost 3 bases, with 15 bases spanning the gap. The CDR3 is 16 residues long. Germline assignment: CDR1 LGHNA and CDR2 YSLEER. These data were likewise used in another study, on human thymus T cells. That source adds: Thymus pieces cut out during corrective heart surgery were the tissue that was used. The authors found apparently biased V and J gene usage in thymic and blood repertoires. Thymic TCR repertoires of unrelated people reportedly overlapped highly.

The chain is built from TRBV4-3 and TRBJ2-2; D unresolved. Specimen: thymocytes. This clonotype originated in a boy under two years old with a congenital heart defect. The CDR3 DNA reads TGCGCCAGCAGCCCCCGTCGGAACGGAGACACCGGGGAGCTGTTTTTT. Protein sequence: CASSPRRNGDTGELFF.